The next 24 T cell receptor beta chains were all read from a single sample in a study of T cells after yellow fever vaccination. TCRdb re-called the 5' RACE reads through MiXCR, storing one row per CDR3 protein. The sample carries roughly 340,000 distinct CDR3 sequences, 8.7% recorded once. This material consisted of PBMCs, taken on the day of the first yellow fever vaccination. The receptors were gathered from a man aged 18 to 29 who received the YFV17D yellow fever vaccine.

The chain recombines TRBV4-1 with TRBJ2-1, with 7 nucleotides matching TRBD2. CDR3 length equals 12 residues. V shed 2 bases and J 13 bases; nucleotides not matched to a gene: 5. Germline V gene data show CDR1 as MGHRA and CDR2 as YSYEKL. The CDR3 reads CASSQPWGGQFF. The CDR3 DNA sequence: TGCGCCAGCAGCCAACCGTGGGGGGGTCAGTTCTTC.

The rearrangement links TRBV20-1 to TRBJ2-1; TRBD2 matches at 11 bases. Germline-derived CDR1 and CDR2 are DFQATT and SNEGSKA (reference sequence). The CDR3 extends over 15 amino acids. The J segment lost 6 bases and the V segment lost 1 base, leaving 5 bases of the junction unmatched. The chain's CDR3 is CSARVLAGGFNEQFF. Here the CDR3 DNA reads TGCAGTGCTAGAGTCCTAGCGGGGGGATTCAATGAGCAGTTCTTC.

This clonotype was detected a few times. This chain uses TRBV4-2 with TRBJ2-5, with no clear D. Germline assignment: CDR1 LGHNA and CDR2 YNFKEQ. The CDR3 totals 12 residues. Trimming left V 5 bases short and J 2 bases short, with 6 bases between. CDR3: CASSKPQETQYF. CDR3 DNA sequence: TGTGCCAGCAGCAAGCCTCAAGAGACCCAGTACTTC.

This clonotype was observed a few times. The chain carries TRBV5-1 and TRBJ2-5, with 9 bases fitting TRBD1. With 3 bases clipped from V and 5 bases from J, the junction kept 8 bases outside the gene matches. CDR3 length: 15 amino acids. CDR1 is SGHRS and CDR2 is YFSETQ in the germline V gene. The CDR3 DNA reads TGCGCCAGCAGCTACCGGGACAGGGAACGGGAGACCCAGTACTTC. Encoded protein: CASSYRDRERETQYF.

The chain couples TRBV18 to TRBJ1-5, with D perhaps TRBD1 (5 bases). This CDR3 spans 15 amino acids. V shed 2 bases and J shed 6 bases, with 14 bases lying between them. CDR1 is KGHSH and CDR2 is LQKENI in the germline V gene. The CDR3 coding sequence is TGTGCCAGCTCACCAGTGCGAGGGGACGGTCAGCCCCAGCATTTT. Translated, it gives CASSPVRGDGQPQHF. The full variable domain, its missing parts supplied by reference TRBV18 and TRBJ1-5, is NAGVMQNPRHLVRRRGQEARLRCSPMKGHSHVYWYRQLPEEGLKFMVYLQKENIIDESGMPKERFSAEFPKEGPSILRIQQVVRGDSAAYFCASSPVRGDGQPQHFGDGTRLSIL.

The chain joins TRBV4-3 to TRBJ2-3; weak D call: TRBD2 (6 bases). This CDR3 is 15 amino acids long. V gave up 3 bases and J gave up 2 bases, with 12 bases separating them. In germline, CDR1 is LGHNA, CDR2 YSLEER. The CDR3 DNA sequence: TGCGCCAGCAGCCACCGGAGGGGTTTCACAGATACGCAGTATTTT. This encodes CASSHRRGFTDTQYF.

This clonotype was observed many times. CDR3 sequence reads: CASSLTGEYEQYV. The CDR3 bases are TGTGCCAGCAGTTTAACAGGGGAGTACGAGCAGTACGTC. V usage is TRBV12-3 or TRBV12-4 and J usage is TRBJ2-7; 7 nucleotides match TRBD1. Unmatched junction bases numbered 2, after V lost 2 bases and J lost 4 bases. The CDR3 is 13 amino acids.

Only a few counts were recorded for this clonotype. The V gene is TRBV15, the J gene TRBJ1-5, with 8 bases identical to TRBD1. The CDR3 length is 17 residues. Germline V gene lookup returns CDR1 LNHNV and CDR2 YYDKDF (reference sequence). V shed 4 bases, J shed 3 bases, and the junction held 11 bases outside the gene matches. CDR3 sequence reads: CATSTTWRQGSNQPQHF. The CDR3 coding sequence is TGTGCCACCAGCACCACCTGGAGACAGGGGTCCAATCAGCCCCAGCATTTT.

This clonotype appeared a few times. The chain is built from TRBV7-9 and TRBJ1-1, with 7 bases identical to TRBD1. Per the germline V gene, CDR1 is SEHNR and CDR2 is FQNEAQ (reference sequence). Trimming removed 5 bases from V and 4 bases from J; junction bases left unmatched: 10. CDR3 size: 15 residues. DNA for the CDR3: TGTGCCAGCAGCGTTAGACAGGGATCGGGCACTGAAGCTTTCTTT. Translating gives CASSVRQGSGTEAFF.

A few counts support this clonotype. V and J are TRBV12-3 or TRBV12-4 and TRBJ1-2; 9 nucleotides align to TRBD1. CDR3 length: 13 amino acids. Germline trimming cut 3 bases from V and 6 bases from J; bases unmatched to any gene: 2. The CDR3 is CASSFRDRDGYTF. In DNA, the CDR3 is TGTGCCAGCAGTTTTAGGGACAGGGATGGCTACACCTTC.

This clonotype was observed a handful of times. CDR3 sequence: CASSNQGAGANVLTF. In nucleotides, the CDR3 is TGTGCCAGCAGCAATCAGGGGGCTGGGGCCAACGTCCTGACTTTC. V and J are TRBV12-3 or TRBV12-4 and TRBJ2-6; TRBD1 matches at 7 bases. The length of the CDR3 is 15 residues. V was pared by 6 bases and J by 2 bases, with 4 bases of the junction left unmatched.

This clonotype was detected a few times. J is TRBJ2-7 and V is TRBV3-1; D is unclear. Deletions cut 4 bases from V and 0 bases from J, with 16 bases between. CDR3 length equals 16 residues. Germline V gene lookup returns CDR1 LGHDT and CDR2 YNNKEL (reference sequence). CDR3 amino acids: CASSPYRQLSSYEQYV. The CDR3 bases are TGTGCCAGCAGCCCCTATCGACAACTGAGCTCCTACGAGCAGTACGTC.

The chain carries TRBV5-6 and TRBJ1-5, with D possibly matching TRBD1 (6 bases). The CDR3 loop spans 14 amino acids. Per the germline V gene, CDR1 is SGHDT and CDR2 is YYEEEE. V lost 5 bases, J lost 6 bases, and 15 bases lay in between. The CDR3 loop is CASSFRGVAQPQHF. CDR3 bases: TGTGCCAGCAGTTTTAGGGGGGTTGCTCAGCCCCAGCATTTT.

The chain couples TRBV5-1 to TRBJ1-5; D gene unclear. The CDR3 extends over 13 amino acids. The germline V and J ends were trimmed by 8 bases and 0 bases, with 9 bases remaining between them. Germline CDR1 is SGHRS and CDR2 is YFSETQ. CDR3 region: CARLRDSNQPQHF. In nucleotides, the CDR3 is TGCGCCAGGTTAAGAGATAGCAATCAGCCCCAGCATTTT.

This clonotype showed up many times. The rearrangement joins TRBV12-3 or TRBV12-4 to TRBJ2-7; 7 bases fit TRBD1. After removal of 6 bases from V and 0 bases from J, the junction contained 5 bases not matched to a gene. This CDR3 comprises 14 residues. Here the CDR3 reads CASRDRDSSYEQYF. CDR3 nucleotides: TGTGCCAGCAGGGACCGGGACAGCTCCTACGAGCAGTACTTC.

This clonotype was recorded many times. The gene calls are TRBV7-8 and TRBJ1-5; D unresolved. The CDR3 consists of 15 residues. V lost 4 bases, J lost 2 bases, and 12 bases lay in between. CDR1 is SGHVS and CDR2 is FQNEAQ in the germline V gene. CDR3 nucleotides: TGTGCCAGCAGCTCACCGGACCACGGCAATCAGCCCCAGCATTTT. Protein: CASSSPDHGNQPQHF.

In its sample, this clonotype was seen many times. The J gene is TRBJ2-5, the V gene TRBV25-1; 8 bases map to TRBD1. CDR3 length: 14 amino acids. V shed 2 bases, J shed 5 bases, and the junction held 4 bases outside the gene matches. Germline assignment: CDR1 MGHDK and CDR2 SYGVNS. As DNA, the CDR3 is TGTGCCAGCAGTGAACAGGGGGCATCGGAGACCCAGTACTTC. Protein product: CASSEQGASETQYF.

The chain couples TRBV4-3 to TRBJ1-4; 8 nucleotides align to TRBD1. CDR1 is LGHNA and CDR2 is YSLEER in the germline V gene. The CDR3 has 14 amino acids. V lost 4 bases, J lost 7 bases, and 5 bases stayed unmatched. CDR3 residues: CASSPGQGVEKLFF. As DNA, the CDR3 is TGCGCCAGCAGCCCCGGACAGGGTGTTGAAAAACTGTTTTTT.

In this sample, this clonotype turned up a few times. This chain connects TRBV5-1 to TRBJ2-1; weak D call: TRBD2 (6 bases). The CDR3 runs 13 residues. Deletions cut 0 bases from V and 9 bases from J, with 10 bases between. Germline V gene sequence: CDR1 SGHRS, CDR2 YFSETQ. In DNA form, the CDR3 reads TGCGCCAGCAGCTTGGATCGGCGGGGTGAGCAGTTCTTC. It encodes CASSLDRRGEQFF. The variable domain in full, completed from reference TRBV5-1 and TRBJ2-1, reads KAGVTQTPRYLIKTRGQQVTLSCSPISGHRSVSWYQQTPGQGLQFLFEYFSETQRNKGNFPGRFSGRQFSNSRSEMNVSTLELGDSALYLCASSLDRRGEQFFGPGTRLTVL.

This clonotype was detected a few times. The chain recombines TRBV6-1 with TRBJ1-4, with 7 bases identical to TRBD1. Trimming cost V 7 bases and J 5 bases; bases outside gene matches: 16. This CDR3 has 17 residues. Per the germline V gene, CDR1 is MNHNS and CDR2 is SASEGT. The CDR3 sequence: CASTPKRGQAANEKLFF. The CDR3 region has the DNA TGTGCCAGCACCCCAAAGAGGGGGCAGGCTGCGAATGAAAAACTGTTTTTT.

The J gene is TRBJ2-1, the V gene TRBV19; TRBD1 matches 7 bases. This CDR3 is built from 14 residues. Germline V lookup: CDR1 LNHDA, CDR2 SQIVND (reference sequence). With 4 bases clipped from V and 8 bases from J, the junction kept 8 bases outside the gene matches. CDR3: CASSTRTGPHEQFF. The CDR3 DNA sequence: TGTGCCAGTAGTACACGGACAGGTCCCCATGAGCAGTTCTTC.

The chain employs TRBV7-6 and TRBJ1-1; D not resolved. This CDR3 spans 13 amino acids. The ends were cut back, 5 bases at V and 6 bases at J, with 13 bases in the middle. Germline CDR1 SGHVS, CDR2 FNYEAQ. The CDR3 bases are TGTGCCAGCAGCGGCGGGAGTCGTGCTGAAGCTTTCTTT. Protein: CASSGGSRAEAFF.

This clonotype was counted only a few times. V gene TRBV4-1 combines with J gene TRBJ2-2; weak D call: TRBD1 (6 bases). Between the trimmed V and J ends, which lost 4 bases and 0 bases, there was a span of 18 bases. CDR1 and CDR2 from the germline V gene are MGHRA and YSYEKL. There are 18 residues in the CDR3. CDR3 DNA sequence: TGCGCCAGCAGCCGACGGATCCGGGACACACCGAACACCGGGGAGCTGTTTTTT. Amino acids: CASSRRIRDTPNTGELFF.

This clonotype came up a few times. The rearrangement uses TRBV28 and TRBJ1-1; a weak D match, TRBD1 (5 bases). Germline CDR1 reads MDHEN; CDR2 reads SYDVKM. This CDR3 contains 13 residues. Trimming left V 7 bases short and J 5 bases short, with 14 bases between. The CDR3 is CASMVRERTEAFF. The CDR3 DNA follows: TGTGCCAGCATGGTCAGGGAGAGAACTGAAGCTTTCTTT.